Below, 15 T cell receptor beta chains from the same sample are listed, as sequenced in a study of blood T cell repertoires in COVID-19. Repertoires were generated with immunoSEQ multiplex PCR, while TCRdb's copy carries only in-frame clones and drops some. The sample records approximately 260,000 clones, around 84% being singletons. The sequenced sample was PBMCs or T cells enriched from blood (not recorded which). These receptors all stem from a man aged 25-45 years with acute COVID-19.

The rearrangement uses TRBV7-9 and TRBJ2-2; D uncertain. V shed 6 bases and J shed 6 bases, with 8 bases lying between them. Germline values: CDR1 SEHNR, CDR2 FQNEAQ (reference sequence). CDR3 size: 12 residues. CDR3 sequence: CASSQASGELFF. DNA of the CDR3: TGTGCCAGCAGTCAAGCGTCCGGGGAGCTGTTTTTT.

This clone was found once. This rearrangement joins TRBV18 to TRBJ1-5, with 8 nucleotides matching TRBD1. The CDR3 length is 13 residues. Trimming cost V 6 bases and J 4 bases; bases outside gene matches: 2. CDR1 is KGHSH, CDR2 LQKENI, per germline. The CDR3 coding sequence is TGTGCCAGCTCCACAGGGGGTAATCAGCCCCAGCATTTT. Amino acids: CASSTGGNQPQHF.

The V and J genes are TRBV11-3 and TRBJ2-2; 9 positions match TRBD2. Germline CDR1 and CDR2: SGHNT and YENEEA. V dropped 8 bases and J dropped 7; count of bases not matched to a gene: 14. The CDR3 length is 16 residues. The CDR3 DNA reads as TGTGCCAGCGGCGGCGTGGGACTAGCAGAGGACGGGGAGCTGTTTTTT. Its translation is CASGGVGLAEDGELFF. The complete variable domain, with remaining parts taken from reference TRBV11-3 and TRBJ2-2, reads EAGVVQSPRYKIIEKKQPVAFWCNPISGHNTLYWYLQNLGQGPELLIRYENEEAVDDSQLPKDRFSAERLKGVDSTLKIQPAELGDSAVYLCASGGVGLAEDGELFFGEGSRLTVL.

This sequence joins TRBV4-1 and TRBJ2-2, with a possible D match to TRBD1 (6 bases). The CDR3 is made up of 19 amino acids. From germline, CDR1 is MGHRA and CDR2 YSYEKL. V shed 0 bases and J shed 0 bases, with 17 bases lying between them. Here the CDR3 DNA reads TGCGCCAGCAGCCAAGAAGGGAATAAGGGGGTCGCGAACACCGGGGAGCTGTTTTTT. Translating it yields CASSQEGNKGVANTGELFF.

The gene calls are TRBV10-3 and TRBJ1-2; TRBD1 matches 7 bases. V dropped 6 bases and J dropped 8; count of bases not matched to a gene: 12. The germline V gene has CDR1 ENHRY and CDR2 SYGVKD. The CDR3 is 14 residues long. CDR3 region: CAISQQGSLKGYTF. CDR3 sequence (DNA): TGTGCCATCAGCCAACAGGGGTCCCTAAAGGGCTACACCTTC.

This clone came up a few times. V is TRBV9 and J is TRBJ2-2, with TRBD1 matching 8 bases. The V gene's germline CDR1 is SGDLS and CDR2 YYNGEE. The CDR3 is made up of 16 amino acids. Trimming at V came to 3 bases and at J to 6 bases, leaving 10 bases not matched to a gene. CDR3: CASSADRVVISGELFF. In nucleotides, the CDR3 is TGTGCCAGCAGCGCGGACAGGGTAGTAATCTCCGGGGAGCTGTTTTTT.

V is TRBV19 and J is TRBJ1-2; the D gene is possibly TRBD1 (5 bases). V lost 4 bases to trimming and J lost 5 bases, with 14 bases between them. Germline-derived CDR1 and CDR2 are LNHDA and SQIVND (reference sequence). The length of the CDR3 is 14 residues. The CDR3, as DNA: TGTGCCAGTAGTAACGGCGCCAGGGCTTATGGCTACACCTTC. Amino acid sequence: CASSNGARAYGYTF.

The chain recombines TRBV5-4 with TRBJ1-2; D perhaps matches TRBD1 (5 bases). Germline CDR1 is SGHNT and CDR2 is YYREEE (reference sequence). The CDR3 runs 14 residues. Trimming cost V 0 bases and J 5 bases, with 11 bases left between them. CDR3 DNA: TGTGCCAGCAGCTTGGAGGGACTCGGGTATGGCTACACCTTC. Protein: CASSLEGLGYGYTF.

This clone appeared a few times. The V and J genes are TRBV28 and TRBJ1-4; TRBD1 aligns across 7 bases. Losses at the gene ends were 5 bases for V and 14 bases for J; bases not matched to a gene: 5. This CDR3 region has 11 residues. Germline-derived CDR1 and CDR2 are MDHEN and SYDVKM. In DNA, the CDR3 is TGTGCCAGCAGTAGAACAGGGGCCCTGTTTTTT. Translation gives CASSRTGALFF.

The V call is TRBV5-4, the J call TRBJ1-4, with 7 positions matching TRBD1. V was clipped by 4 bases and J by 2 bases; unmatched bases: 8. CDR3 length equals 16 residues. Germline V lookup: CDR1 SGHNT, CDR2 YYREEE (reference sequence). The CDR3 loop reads CASSRPGTETNEKLFF. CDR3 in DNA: TGTGCCAGCAGCCGTCCCGGGACAGAGACTAATGAAAAACTGTTTTTT.

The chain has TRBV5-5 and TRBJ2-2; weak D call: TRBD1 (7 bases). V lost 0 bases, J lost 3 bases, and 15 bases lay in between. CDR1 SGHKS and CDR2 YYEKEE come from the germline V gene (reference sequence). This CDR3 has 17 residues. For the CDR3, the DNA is TGTGCCAGCAGCTTGGAGCAGGGGGGTGCGGACACCGGGGAGCTGTTTTTT. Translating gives CASSLEQGGADTGELFF.

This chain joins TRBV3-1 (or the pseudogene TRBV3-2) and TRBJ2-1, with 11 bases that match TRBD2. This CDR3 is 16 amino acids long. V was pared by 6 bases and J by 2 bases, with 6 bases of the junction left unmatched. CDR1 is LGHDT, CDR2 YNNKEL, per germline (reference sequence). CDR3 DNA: TGTGCCAGCAGACCCGAACTAGCGGGGGCCTACAATGAGCAGTTCTTC. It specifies CASRPELAGAYNEQFF.

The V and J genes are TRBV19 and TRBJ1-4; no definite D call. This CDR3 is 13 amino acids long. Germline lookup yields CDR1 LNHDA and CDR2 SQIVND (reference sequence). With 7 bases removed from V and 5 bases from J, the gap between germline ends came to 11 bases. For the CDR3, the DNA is TGTGCCAGTACCTATGGAGGGAATGAAAAACTGTTTTTT. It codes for CASTYGGNEKLFF.

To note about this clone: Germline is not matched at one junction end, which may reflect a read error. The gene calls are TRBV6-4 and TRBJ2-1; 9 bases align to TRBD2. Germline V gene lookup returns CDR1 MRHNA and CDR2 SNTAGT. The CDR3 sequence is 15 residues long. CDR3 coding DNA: TGTGCCAGCAGTGACTCCGGGACTAGCTACCATGAGCAGTTCTTC. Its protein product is CASSDSGTSYHEQFF.

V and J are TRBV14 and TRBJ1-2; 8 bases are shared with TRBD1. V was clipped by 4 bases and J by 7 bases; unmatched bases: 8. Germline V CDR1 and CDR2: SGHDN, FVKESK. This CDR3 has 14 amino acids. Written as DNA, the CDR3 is TGTGCCAGCAGCCCGACAGGGGCCCGTGGTGGCTACACCTTC. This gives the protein CASSPTGARGGYTF.